These T cell receptor beta chains were read from a single sample in a study of T cell repertoires in cytomegalovirus infection. A single record per CDR3 protein comes from TCRdb applying MiXCR to the reads. The table shows nearly 550,000 distinct CDR3 sequences, with approximately 15% occurring only once. Sequences were obtained from CD8+ T cells from PBMCs. These receptor sequences come from a human donor in good health (CMV status not recorded). Some clones in this sample may be carry-over from other donors' samples. CDR3s include the opening cysteine and the closing phenylalanine or tryptophan. D genes are given only for firm matches. Clone size appears in some rows only: once, few, many, or a class for an expanded clone.

abundance	v_gene	len	j_gene	d_gene	CDR3aa	CDR3nt
many	TRBV6-1	13	TRBJ2-3	.	CASSESGTDTQYF	TGTGCCAGCAGTGAAAGTGGCACAGATACGCAGTATTTT
many	TRBV7-8	15	TRBJ2-7	.	CASSSGQDNRYEQYF	TGTGCCAGCAGCTCAGGGCAGGACAATCGCTACGAGCAGTACTTC
many	TRBV11-2	15	TRBJ1-1	TRBD1	CASSTWDRGNTEAFF	TGTGCCAGCAGCACATGGGACAGGGGGAACACTGAAGCTTTCTTT
.	TRBV9	15	TRBJ2-7	.	CASSLGVQSSYEQYF	TGTGCCAGCAGCCTAGGTGTACAAAGCTCCTACGAGCAGTACTTC
few	TRBV30	12	TRBJ1-1	.	CAWSETATEAFF	TGTGCCTGGAGTGAGACGGCGACTGAAGCTTTCTTT
many	TRBV12-3/TRBV12-4	16	TRBJ2-3	.	CASSRYRDKRTDTQYF	TGTGCCAGCAGCCGTTACCGGGACAAAAGAACAGATACGCAGTATTTT
many	TRBV11-1	15	TRBJ2-1	.	CASSLPTSSYNEQFF	TGTGCCAGCAGCTTACCCACGAGCTCCTACAATGAGCAGTTCTTC
many	TRBV7-2	14	TRBJ2-2	TRBD2	CASSLPGGSVQLFF	TGTGCCAGCAGCCTCCCGGGGGGTTCCGTCCAGCTGTTTTTT
few	TRBV19	15	TRBJ2-7	TRBD1	CASSIGTGLSYEQYF	TGTGCCAGTAGCATTGGGACAGGGCTCTCCTACGAGCAGTACTTC
many	TRBV7-6	15	TRBJ2-5	TRBD2	CASSFSGSGVETQYF	TGTGCCAGCAGCTTCAGCGGGAGCGGGGTCGAGACCCAGTACTTC
many	TRBV7-6	12	TRBJ1-2	.	CASSLKGGGYTF	TGTGCCAGCAGCTTAAAGGGCGGTGGCTACACCTTC
many	TRBV11-2	14	TRBJ1-1	.	CASSHLQGDTEAFF	TGTGCCAGCAGCCATCTACAGGGAGACACTGAAGCTTTCTTT
many	TRBV2	15	TRBJ1-3	TRBD1	CASSADRAFGNTIYF	TGTGCCAGCAGTGCTGACAGGGCCTTCGGAAACACCATATATTTT